The 15 T cell receptor beta chains given below trace back to one sample, sequenced in a study of tumor-infiltrating lymphocytes in primary liver carcinoma. Without any cell sorting, 20-30 mg of bulk tissue yielded co-extracted RNA and DNA. Making TCR beta cDNA involved around 500 ng total RNA and a constant-region primer. ARM-PCR was slightly modified, and three nested multiplex PCR rounds with it gave rise to the TCR beta libraries. TRBV1-TRBV30 forward primers paired with a C-beta reverse primer drove the first two PCR rounds, roughly 10 cycles each. Each CDR3 protein is one row after TCRdb ran MiXCR on the multiplex PCR reads. The sample carries roughly 91,000 distinct CDR3 sequences, 55% to 70% recorded once. Sequenced: liver tumor tissue from sampling region 5. Subset meaning: tumor region T5, tumor centre. The receptors come from a woman aged 60-75 years with primary liver carcinoma and hepatitis B virus infection.

This clonotype was seen only once. The chain combines TRBV28 with TRBJ2-6, with 11 bases lining up with TRBD1. Trimming at V came to 7 bases and at J to 13 bases, leaving 21 bases not matched to a gene. Germline V lookup: CDR1 MDHEN, CDR2 SYDVKM. The CDR3 is 18 residues long. The CDR3 DNA reads as TGTGCCAGCACTTCACCCAGGACAGGGGGCGATGGGGTCAATGTCCTGACTTTC. Encoded protein: CASTSPRTGGDGVNVLTF.

CDR3 sequence (DNA): TGTGCCAGCAATTTGGGTCGGACGGAAAATCAGCCCCAGCATTTT. Translating gives CASNLGRTENQPQHF. The gene calls are TRBV12-3 or TRBV12-4 and TRBJ1-5; D is unclear. V dropped 7 bases and J dropped 4 bases, with 17 bases sitting between them. The CDR3 contains 15 residues.

Details on this clonotype: The CDR3 end shows no conserved phenylalanine or tryptophan, and so a read error is likely. The chain recombines TRBV11-2 with TRBJ2-7; possible D gene TRBD2, 5 bases. Trimming removed 0 bases at V and 6 bases at J, with 9 bases between. The CDR3 contains 13 residues. The germline gives CDR1 SGHAT, CDR2 FQNNGV. CDR3 bases: TGTGCCAGCAGCTTAGACTCGAGGGCCGAGCAGTACATC. It specifies CASSLDSRAEQYI.

As for this clonotype: The junction and the germline gene differ at one end; a read error may be behind it. The rearrangement joins TRBV6-1 to TRBJ2-1; no clear D gene. The CDR3 covers 12 residues. The germline gives CDR1 MNHNS, CDR2 SASEGT. CDR3 residues: CANSGIRDEQFF. The DNA for the CDR3 is TGTGCCAACAGTGGAATAAGGGATGAGCAGTTCTTT.

This clonotype was recorded at least ten times. The chain carries TRBV4-2 and TRBJ1-1; D might be TRBD1 (5 bases). The CDR3 has 12 residues. Between the trimmed V and J ends, which lost 3 bases and 4 bases, there was a span of 6 bases. Looked up from germline, CDR1 is LGHNA and CDR2 is YNFKEQ. CDR3 amino acids: CASSHQGTEAFF. In DNA, the CDR3 is TGTGCCAGCAGCCACCAGGGCACTGAAGCTTTCTTT.

In the case of this clonotype: Germline and junction disagree at one end, which may indicate a read error. The chain employs TRBV29-1 and TRBJ2-1, with TRBD2 matching 14 bases. CDR1 is SQVTM, CDR2 ANQGSEA, per germline. CDR3 length equals 15 residues. CDR3 amino acids: CSVRGGLAGDDEQFF. CDR3 sequence (DNA): TGCAGCGTTAGGGGGGGACTAGCGGGAGACGATGAGCAATTCTTC.

This chain links TRBV12-3 or TRBV12-4 with TRBJ2-7, with 15 bases aligning to TRBD2. This CDR3 is built from 14 residues. Trimming cost V 7 bases and J 9 bases; bases outside gene matches: 7. As DNA, the CDR3 is TGTGCCAGCACTTTGGGACTAGCGGGAGGCCGGCAGTACTTC. This codes for CASTLGLAGGRQYF.

In regard to this clonotype: This may arise from a read error, as a much more abundant clone is one base away. CDR3 region: CASPQGDTEAFF. CDR3 nucleotide sequence: TGTGCCAGCCCACAGGGAGACACTGAAGCTTTCTTT. The chain is built from TRBV6-6 and TRBJ1-1, with TRBD1 as a possible D gene (6 bases). The CDR3 consists of 12 residues. Germline-derived CDR1 and CDR2 are MNHNY and SVGAGI (reference sequence). V was pared by 8 bases and J by 3 bases, with 10 bases between.

The table lists this clonotype with a few counts. This chain uses TRBV4-1 with TRBJ2-3; 10 positions agree with TRBD1. From germline, CDR1 is MGHRA and CDR2 YSYEKL. The trim removed 3 bases at V and 11 bases at J, leaving 17 bases unmatched. The CDR3 extends over 17 amino acids. The CDR3: CASSHLVGQGTPSWQYF. CDR3 bases: TGCGCCAGCAGCCACCTGGTGGGACAGGGGACGCCGAGTTGGCAGTATTTT.

This clonotype was observed once. A much larger clone sits a single nucleotide away, making a read error possible. V usage is TRBV7-9 and J usage is TRBJ2-3; possibly TRBD1 or TRBD2 for D (6 bases each). V lost 5 bases and J 0 bases, leaving 18 bases between the germline ends. Germline CDR1 SEHNR, CDR2 FQNEAQ (reference sequence). CDR3 length: 17 residues. The CDR3, as DNA: TGTGCCAGCAGCCCTCTCGAAGGGGGGACTAGCACAGATACGCAGTATTTT. It encodes CASSPLEGGTSTDTQYF.

On this clonotype itself: The junction departs from the called germline gene at one end, perhaps through a read error. The CDR3 is CASGLATGTGANVLTF. The DNA for the CDR3 is TGTGCCAGCGGCTTAGCGACAGGGACCGGGGCCAACGTCCTGACTTTC. The genes are TRBV7-2 and TRBJ2-6, with TRBD1 identical over 7 bases. Germline lookup yields CDR1 SGHTA and CDR2 FQGNSA. CDR3 length: 16 amino acids.

On this clonotype itself: The junction departs from germline at one end; a sequencing error may be responsible. The rearrangement links TRBV6-6 to TRBJ2-3; D might be TRBD2 (5 bases). CDR1 is MNHNY and CDR2 is SVGAGI in the germline V gene (reference sequence). This CDR3 contains 15 residues. The CDR3 is CANSRLVGETDTQYF. The CDR3 coding sequence is TGTGCCAACAGCCGTCTAGTGGGAGAAACAGACACGCAGTATTTT.

This clonotype was counted many times. The V and J genes are TRBV5-4 and TRBJ1-1; D is unclear. V lost 1 base and J 1 base, leaving 8 bases between the germline ends. The CDR3 has 14 residues. CDR1 and CDR2 from the germline V gene are SGHNT and YYREEE (reference sequence). CDR3 residues: CASSLLAENTEAFF. The DNA for the CDR3 is TGTGCCAGCAGCTTGTTGGCGGAGAACACTGAAGCTTTCTTT.

Turning to this clonotype: A much larger clone is a single base away; this may be a read error. V gene TRBV13 combines with J gene TRBJ2-2; 10 nucleotides align to TRBD2. Germline V lookup: CDR1 PRHDT, CDR2 FYEKMQ (reference sequence). With 6 bases clipped from V and 9 bases from J, the junction kept 19 bases outside the gene matches. There are 18 residues in the CDR3. The CDR3 DNA reads as TGTGCCAGCAGTTTTACCCCGGGACTAGCGCTGTCCGCCTGGGAGCTGTTTTTT. It codes for CASSFTPGLALSAWELFF.

Note on this clonotype: An end of the junction does not agree with germline; a read error may underlie this. This chain joins TRBV5-5 and TRBJ2-5, with TRBD2 matching over 14 bases. CDR1 and CDR2 (germline): SGHKS, YYEKEE (reference sequence). The CDR3 consists of 16 residues. In DNA form, the CDR3 reads TGTGTCAGCAGCTCGGGACTAGCGGGAGCTTTTGAAACCCAGTACTTC. It yields the protein CVSSSGLAGAFETQYF. Full variable domain (outside the CDR3, taken from reference TRBV5-5 and TRBJ2-5): DAGVTQSPTHLIKTRGQQVTLRCSPISGHKSVSWYQQVLGQGPQFIFQYYEKEERGRGNFPDRFSARQFPNYSSELNVNALLLGDSALYLCVSSSGLAGAFETQYFGPGTRLLVL.